The rows below give T cell receptor beta chains drawn from one sample of a study of read filtering for tumor transcriptome and immune sequencing. TCRdb re-called the reads with MiXCR, one entry per CDR3 protein. The table lists around 140,000 distinct CDR3 sequences, over 10% of them singletons. Source material: a population of CD138-negative cells sorted from bone marrow. These receptors came from a donor aged 40 or over with multiple myeloma. Each CDR3 is given with its conserved first and last residue. D genes are given only for firm matches. Clone size appears in some rows only: once, few, many, or a class for an expanded clone.

v_call	clone_size	j_call	d_call	cdr3_aa	cdr3_nt
TRBV7-8	many	TRBJ1-1	NA	CASSSLPEAFF	TGTGCCAGCAGCTCTTTACCCGAAGCTTTCTTT
TRBV5-6	NA	TRBJ2-3	TRBD1	CASSLALAGGDTQYF	TGTGCCAGCAGCTTGGCCCTAGCAGGGGGAGATACGCAGTATTTT
TRBV7-2	many	TRBJ2-1	TRBD2	CASSLATSGSLNEQFF	TGTGCCAGCAGCTTAGCGACTAGCGGGAGCCTCAATGAGCAGTTCTTC
TRBV7-8	few	TRBJ1-3	NA	CASSLEGGLSGNTIYF	TGTGCCAGCAGCTTAGAGGGGGGCCTCTCTGGAAACACCATATATTTT
TRBV29-1	many	TRBJ1-5	TRBD1	CSVLQGEGQPQHF	TGCAGCGTTTTACAGGGGGAAGGTCAGCCCCAGCATTTT
TRBV6-5	NA	TRBJ2-7	TRBD2	CASRAPGGPREQYF	TGTGCCAGCCGGGCGCCGGGAGGGCCGCGCGAGCAGTACTTC
TRBV4-3	many	TRBJ2-7	TRBD1	CASSPTGGRTYEQYF	TGCGCCAGCAGCCCGACAGGGGGCCGAACCTACGAGCAGTACTTC
TRBV19	many	TRBJ2-7	TRBD1	CATTQGTGTYEQYF	TGTGCCACCACGCAAGGGACAGGGACCTACGAGCAGTACTTC
TRBV19	many	TRBJ2-1	TRBD2	CASSTLASGSLYNEQFF	TGTGCCAGTAGTACTTTAGCTAGCGGATCTTTATACAATGAGCAGTTCTTC
TRBV20-1	many	TRBJ1-1	TRBD1	CSAKGQGDTEAFF	TGCAGTGCTAAGGGGCAGGGGGACACTGAAGCTTTCTTT
TRBV7-2	many	TRBJ2-3	TRBD2	CASEGLAEADTQYF	TGTGCCAGCGAGGGACTAGCGGAAGCAGATACGCAGTATTTT
TRBV13	many	TRBJ2-3	TRBD1	CASSSLIDRGGEDTQYF	TGTGCCAGCAGCTCGTTAATTGACAGGGGGGGAGAAGATACGCAGTATTTT
TRBV19	many	TRBJ2-1	TRBD2	CASSTLAGETPQFF	TGTGCCAGTAGTACACTAGCGGGAGAAACCCCGCAGTTCTTC
TRBV5-5	many	TRBJ1-1	NA	CASSPPGVTAEAFF	TGTGCCAGCAGCCCCCCTGGGGTTACGGCTGAAGCTTTCTTT
TRBV10-1	NA	TRBJ2-1	TRBD2	CASRTSEPGSAGQFF	TGCGCCAGCAGAACTAGCGAGCCCGGTTCCGCTGGGCAGTTCTTC
TRBV12-3/TRBV12-4	many	TRBJ2-1	TRBD1	CASSPQTGGTMDEQFF	TGTGCCAGCAGTCCGCAGACAGGGGGGACGATGGATGAGCAGTTCTTC
TRBV20-1	many	TRBJ2-7	TRBD2	CSARGQPSGRAYEQYF	TGCAGTGCTAGAGGTCAACCCAGCGGGAGGGCCTACGAGCAGTACTTC
TRBV20-1	many	TRBJ2-7	NA	CSARGRYEQYF	TGCAGTGCTAGAGGTCGCTACGAGCAGTACTTC
TRBV6-2/TRBV6-3	many	TRBJ2-1	TRBD2	CASSPTGLPRDEQFF	TGTGCCAGCAGCCCTACGGGACTACCACGGGATGAGCAGTTCTTC
TRBV6-2/TRBV6-3	many	TRBJ2-1	TRBD2	CASSYEAGDNNEQFF	TGTGCCAGCAGTTACGAAGCGGGAGACAATAATGAGCAGTTCTTC
TRBV29-1	NA	TRBJ2-1	TRBD1	CSAEGTGAYNEQFF	TGCAGCGCAGAAGGGACAGGGGCTTACAATGAGCAGTTCTTC
TRBV7-9	many	TRBJ2-3	TRBD2	CASSSSSGSTDTQYF	TGTGCCAGCAGCTCGTCTAGCGGGAGCACAGATACGCAGTATTTT
TRBV6-6	many	TRBJ2-7	TRBD2	CASIREGGSFYEQYF	TGTGCCAGCATAAGGGAGGGCGGGAGTTTCTACGAGCAGTACTTC
TRBV7-9	NA	TRBJ2-7	TRBD2	CASTPNLGGGNEQYF	TGTGCCAGCACCCCTAACCTCGGGGGGGGCAACGAGCAGTACTTC
TRBV3-1	many	TRBJ2-7	TRBD2	CASSELAGVDEQYF	TGTGCCAGCAGCGAACTAGCGGGAGTGGACGAGCAGTACTTC
TRBV7-3	NA	TRBJ1-6	TRBD1	CARSSQGANSPLHF	TGTGCCCGCAGCTCACAGGGGGCGAATTCACCCCTCCACTTT
TRBV10-2	many	TRBJ2-2	TRBD2	CASRQREGTGELFF	TGCGCCAGCAGGCAGCGGGAGGGCACCGGGGAGCTGTTTTTT
TRBV29-1	many	TRBJ2-5	TRBD2	CSVGGLAGRSETQYF	TGCAGCGTTGGGGGACTAGCGGGAAGGTCAGAGACCCAGTACTTC
TRBV7-9	many	TRBJ2-1	TRBD1	CASSLTIQGEKYNEQFF	TGTGCCAGCAGCCTCACAATACAGGGGGAGAAGTACAATGAGCAGTTCTTC
TRBV24-1	many	TRBJ2-1	NA	CATSARDGAYNEQFF	TGTGCCACCAGTGCACGGGACGGTGCCTACAATGAGCAGTTCTTC
TRBV9	many	TRBJ2-7	NA	CASSPGGGGTYEQYF	TGTGCCAGCAGCCCAGGGGGCGGGGGAACCTACGAGCAGTACTTC
TRBV6-1	many	TRBJ1-1	NA	CASSPLGREEAFF	TGTGCCAGCAGTCCCCTAGGGAGGGAGGAAGCTTTCTTT
TRBV12-5	many	TRBJ2-1	NA	CASGWRFREQFF	TGTGCTAGTGGTTGGAGATTCCGTGAGCAGTTCTTC
TRBV29-1	NA	TRBJ2-1	NA	CNVEVGGGHERFF	TGCAACGTTGAAGTCGGCGGGGGCCATGAGCGGTTCTTC
TRBV5-6	many	TRBJ1-2	NA	CASLVVGANYGYTF	TGTGCCAGCCTGGTGGTCGGTGCTAACTATGGCTACACCTTC
TRBV10-3	many	TRBJ2-1	NA	CAISEAGRSEQFF	TGTGCCATCAGTGAGGCGGGACGGTCTGAGCAGTTCTTC
TRBV6-1	many	TRBJ1-2	NA	CASSENGIYGYTF	TGTGCCAGCAGTGAAAATGGTATTTATGGCTACACCTTC
TRBV30	many	TRBJ2-5	NA	CAWGTAETQYF	TGTGCTTGGGGGACCGCAGAGACCCAGTACTTC
TRBV7-9	many	TRBJ2-1	NA	CASSFPVDSRRLNEQFF	TGTGCCAGCAGCTTTCCGGTTGACTCCCGCCGCCTCAATGAGCAGTTCTTC
TRBV27	many	TRBJ1-5	NA	CASSLSSGPNQPQHF	TGTGCCAGCAGTTTATCATCGGGGCCCAATCAGCCCCAGCATTTT
TRBV6-2/TRBV6-3	many	TRBJ2-1	NA	CASKTRRDVLLYNEQFF	TGTGCCAGCAAAACTCGACGTGATGTTCTGCTCTACAATGAGCAGTTCTTC
TRBV14	many	TRBJ1-2	NA	CASSPSTGGYGYTF	TGTGCCAGCAGCCCCTCGACCGGTGGCTATGGCTACACCTTC
TRBV7-2	once	TRBJ2-5	TRBD2	CASSLGRAAGQETQYF	TGTGCCAGCAGCTTGGGGAGGGCAGCAGGTCAAGAGACCCAGTACTTC
TRBV6-5	many	TRBJ1-5	NA	CASRSRVGSNQPQHF	TGTGCCAGCAGGTCCAGGGTTGGGAGCAATCAGCCCCAGCATTTT
TRBV12-3/TRBV12-4	many	TRBJ2-5	NA	CASSFGVPRAETQYF	TGTGCCAGCAGTTTCGGGGTCCCAAGGGCGGAGACCCAGTACTTC
TRBV15	many	TRBJ2-5	NA	CATSSGTVQETQYF	TGTGCCACCAGCAGTGGCACAGTTCAAGAGACCCAGTACTTC
TRBV4-1	many	TRBJ2-1	TRBD2	CASSPVGTSGNGEQFF	TGCGCCAGCAGCCCCGTGGGGACTAGCGGGAATGGTGAGCAGTTCTTC
TRBV24-1	NA	TRBJ2-7	NA	CATSDPRGPTYKQYF	TGTGCCACCAGTGATCCAAGGGGACCTACCTACAAGCAGTACTTC
TRBV4-1	many	TRBJ2-7	NA	CASSQEKLTIYEQYF	TGCGCCAGCAGCCAAGAAAAGCTGACTATCTACGAGCAGTACTTC
TRBV20-1	few	TRBJ2-4	NA	CSAEPNGQDIQYF	TGCAGTGCCGAACCCAATGGTCAGGACATTCAGTACTTC
TRBV29-1	many	TRBJ2-7	NA	CSVAASAAYEQYF	TGCAGCGTTGCGGCTAGCGCGGCCTACGAGCAGTACTTC
TRBV20-1	many	TRBJ2-4	NA	CSAREEGRAKNIQYF	TGCAGTGCGAGAGAGGAGGGTCGAGCCAAAAACATTCAGTACTTC
TRBV5-1	many	TRBJ2-1	NA	CASSSEGPYNEQFF	TGCGCCAGCAGCTCTGAGGGCCCCTACAATGAGCAGTTCTTC
TRBV20-1	many	TRBJ2-5	TRBD2	CSVDGRYQETQYF	TGCAGTGTTGACGGGAGGTACCAAGAGACCCAGTACTTC
TRBV10-3	many	TRBJ2-1	NA	CAISESESSYNEQFF	TGTGCCATCAGTGAGTCGGAGAGCTCCTACAATGAGCAGTTCTTC